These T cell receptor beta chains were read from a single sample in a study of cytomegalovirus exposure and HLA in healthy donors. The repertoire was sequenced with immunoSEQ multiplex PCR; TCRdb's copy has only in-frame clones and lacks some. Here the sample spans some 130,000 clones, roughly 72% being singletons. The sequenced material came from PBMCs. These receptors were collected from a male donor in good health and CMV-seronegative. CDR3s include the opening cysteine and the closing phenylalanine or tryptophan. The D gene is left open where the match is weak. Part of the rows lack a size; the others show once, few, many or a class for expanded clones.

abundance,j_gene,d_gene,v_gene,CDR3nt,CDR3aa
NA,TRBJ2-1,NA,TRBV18,TGTGCCAGCTCACCACCCGGTGGCTCCTACAATGAGCAGTTCTTC,CASSPPGGSYNEQFF
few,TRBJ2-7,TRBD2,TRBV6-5,TGTGCCAGCAGTTACTCGACGGCTAGCGGGGTCTACGAGCAGTACTTC,CASSYSTASGVYEQYF
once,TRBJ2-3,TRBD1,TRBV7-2,TGTGCCAGCAGCCAACGGACAGGTGGCACAGATACGCAGTATTTT,CASSQRTGGTDTQYF
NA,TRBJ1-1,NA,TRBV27,TGTGCCAGCAGTACGCCGGGTCCGAACACTGAAGCTTTCTTT,CASSTPGPNTEAFF
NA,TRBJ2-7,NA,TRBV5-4,TGTGCCAGCAGCAAGGGACATTCGGACGAGCAGTACTTC,CASSKGHSDEQYF
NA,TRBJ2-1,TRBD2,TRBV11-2,TGTGCCAGCAGCTTTAGCGGGGGGGCGTACAATGAGCAGTTCTTC,CASSFSGGAYNEQFF
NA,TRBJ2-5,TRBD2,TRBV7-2,TGTGCCAGCAGCTTAGTAAGGACTAGCTTTGAGACCCAGTACTTC,CASSLVRTSFETQYF
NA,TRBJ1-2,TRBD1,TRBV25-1,TGTGCCAGCAGTGAACCCGGGGACAGGGGAAACTATGGCTACACCTTC,CASSEPGDRGNYGYTF
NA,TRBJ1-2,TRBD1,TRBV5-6,TGTGCCAGCAGTCCCTTTGCGACAGGGATAGCTAACTATGGCTACACCTTC,CASSPFATGIANYGYTF
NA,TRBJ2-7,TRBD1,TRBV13,TGTGCCAGCAGCTTGTCCAGGGGGAACTACGAGCAGTACTTC,CASSLSRGNYEQYF
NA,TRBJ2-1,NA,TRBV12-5,TGTGCTAGTGGGATAGTTAGTGAGCAGTTCTTC,CASGIVSEQFF
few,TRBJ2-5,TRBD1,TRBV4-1,TGCGCCAGCAGCGCGAGACAGGGGGCGCCCCAAGAGACCCAGTACTTC,CASSARQGAPQETQYF
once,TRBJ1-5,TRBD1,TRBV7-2,TGTGCCAGCAGTCCAGGGGGTTCCAATCAGCCCCAGCATTTT,CASSPGGSNQPQHF
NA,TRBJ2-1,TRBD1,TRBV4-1,TGCGCCAGCAGCTCGACAGGGGGCCCTTTAGGCAATGAGCAGTTCTTC,CASSSTGGPLGNEQFF
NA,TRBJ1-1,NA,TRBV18,TGTGCCAGCTCACCACCGCCGGTTTCCATGAACACTGAAGCTTTCTTT,CASSPPPVSMNTEAFF